A single T cell receptor (beta chain) is shown here with its context. The CDR3 spans 17 residues. The trim removed 5 bases at V and 1 base at J, leaving 11 bases unmatched. CDR1 is SGHRS, CDR2 YFSETQ, per germline. The record originates from a study of cytomegalovirus exposure and HLA in healthy donors. The assay was immunoSEQ multiplex PCR, and TCRdb's table has in-frame clones only and misses some. Among some 230,000 clones, 75% to 95% were seen once, and the ten largest hold roughly 1%. This TCR was recovered from a woman aged 18-30 years in good health and CMV-seronegative. The specimen sequenced was PBMCs. The rearrangement joins TRBV5-1 to TRBJ2-1; TRBD1 matches at 8 bases. The DNA for the CDR3 is TGCGCCAGCAGACATACCAGGGGGCTTTGGTCCTACAATGAGCAGTTCTTC. As protein: CASRHTRGLWSYNEQFF.